This entry lists 30 T cell receptor beta chains sequenced from one sample in a study of shared clonotypes between healthy human individuals. Clones were sequenced by immunoSEQ multiplex PCR, and TCRdb holds only the in-frame ones, with some missing. In the table there are roughly 2,500,000 clones, 93% of which are singletons. The sample was naive CD4+ T cells from PBMCs. Subset in this sample: CD45RA+ positively selected. The receptor set was obtained from a man between 18 and 35 years old in good health. Some clones in this sample may be carry-over from other donors' samples.

This clone was seen only once. The chain links TRBV6-1 to TRBJ1-2; TRBD1 matches at 8 bases. The ends lost 0 bases at V and 5 bases at J; junction bases unmatched: 8. This CDR3 comprises 16 residues. Germline values: CDR1 MNHNS, CDR2 SASEGT. Here the CDR3 DNA reads TGTGCCAGCAGTGAAGCGCTTCACAGGGGGTTTTATGGCTACACCTTC. Protein sequence: CASSEALHRGFYGYTF.

The chain couples TRBV10-3 to TRBJ2-3, with D uncertain. CDR3 length: 16 amino acids. Germline V CDR1 and CDR2: ENHRY, SYGVKD. Trimming removed 0 bases from V and 1 base from J, with 11 bases in between. CDR3 sequence reads: CAISESEISGTDTQYF. The CDR3 nucleotides read TGTGCCATCAGTGAGTCCGAAATATCCGGCACAGATACGCAGTATTTT.

V gene TRBV6-1 combines with J gene TRBJ2-5, with 7 bases matching TRBD1. The CDR3 is 15 residues long. The V gene's germline CDR1 is MNHNS and CDR2 SASEGT. V gave up 7 bases and J gave up 9 bases; unmatched junction bases: 17. CDR3 residues: CASTSWDSSGEPQYF. The CDR3 region has the DNA TGTGCCAGCACCTCATGGGACAGCTCAGGGGAGCCCCAGTACTTC.

The chain has TRBV10-3 and TRBJ1-1, with a weak D call TRBD1 (5 bases). CDR1 and CDR2 from the germline V gene are ENHRY and SYGVKD. Trimming left V 11 bases short and J 4 bases short, with 17 bases between. This CDR3 is 13 amino acids long. The CDR3 coding sequence is TGTGCCGGGAGGGACCCACCCGGCACTGAAGCTTTCTTT. Encoded protein: CAGRDPPGTEAFF.

This clone showed up just a few times. The chain is built from TRBV18 and TRBJ1-1; maybe TRBD1 (6 bases). Germline values: CDR1 KGHSH, CDR2 LQKENI. The CDR3 is 15 residues long. Trimming removed 2 bases from V and 6 bases from J, with 16 bases in between. CDR3 amino acids: CASSPMSGAPSEAFF. The CDR3 bases are TGTGCCAGCTCACCAATGTCAGGGGCGCCCTCTGAAGCTTTCTTT.

J is TRBJ2-3 and V is TRBV10-3, with 14 positions matching TRBD2. The trim removed 11 bases at V and 0 bases at J, leaving 7 bases unmatched. CDR3 length: 16 residues. Germline CDR1 ENHRY, CDR2 SYGVKD. The CDR3 spells CAPGTSGRESTDTQYF. CDR3 coding DNA: TGTGCCCCCGGGACTAGCGGGAGAGAAAGCACAGATACGCAGTATTTT.

J is TRBJ2-1 and V is TRBV9, with TRBD2 identical over 13 bases. Germline V gene lookup returns CDR1 SGDLS and CDR2 YYNGEE. The CDR3 consists of 17 residues. V gave up 1 base and J gave up 6 bases; unmatched junction bases: 7. Here the CDR3 reads CASSVTSGTSGTNEQFF. CDR3 nucleotides: TGTGCCAGCAGCGTAACTTCCGGGACTAGCGGGACCAATGAGCAGTTCTTC.

This chain connects TRBV7-2 to TRBJ2-7; a weak D match, TRBD2 (5 bases). Germline CDR1 SGHTA, CDR2 FQGNSA. Trimming cost V 3 bases and J 3 bases, with 15 bases left between them. The CDR3 sequence is 15 residues long. The chain's CDR3 is CASSFSGGGIYEQYF. The CDR3 DNA reads TGTGCCAGCAGCTTCAGCGGAGGCGGTATCTACGAGCAGTACTTC.

The rearrangement links TRBV2 to TRBJ1-1; 8 bases match TRBD1. Trimming at V came to 2 bases and at J to 4 bases, leaving 9 bases not matched to a gene. CDR1 is SNHLY and CDR2 is FYNNEI in the germline V gene. CDR3 length: 16 residues. Here the CDR3 reads CASSEFSGRGLTEAFF. Here the CDR3 DNA reads TGTGCCAGCAGTGAATTTTCGGGCAGGGGGCTCACTGAAGCTTTCTTT.

J is TRBJ1-5 and V is TRBV25-1; TRBD1 aligns across 7 bases. The CDR3 has 14 amino acids. CDR1 and CDR2 (germline): MGHDK, SYGVNS. The V and J ends lost 4 bases and 9 bases, in that order; junction bases with no gene match: 9. The CDR3: CASSGRGPASPQHF. The CDR3 DNA sequence: TGTGCCAGCAGTGGGAGGGGGCCGGCTTCGCCCCAGCATTTT.

J is TRBJ1-1 and V is TRBV5-1, with no clear D. The CDR3 spans 14 residues. The germline gives CDR1 SGHRS, CDR2 YFSETQ. Trimming removed 4 bases from V and 2 bases from J, with 12 bases in between. This chain's CDR3 is CASSPSPGNTEAFF. CDR3 sequence (DNA): TGCGCCAGCAGCCCGAGCCCAGGAAACACTGAAGCTTTCTTT.

The DNA for the CDR3 is TGTGCCACCCTACGGGGGGCCAATAATGAAAAACTGTTTTTT. This sequence encodes CATLRGANNEKLFF. The V call is TRBV10-3, the J call TRBJ1-4; possible D gene TRBD1, 6 bases. Germline assignment: CDR1 ENHRY and CDR2 SYGVKD. The CDR3 is 14 residues long. V gave up 10 bases and J gave up 4 bases, with 16 bases separating them.

In DNA, the CDR3 is TGTGCCAGCAGTGAAGCCGGACAGGGGGCCGCCGTCCGGGAAAAACTGTTTTTT. Amino acids: CASSEAGQGAAVREKLFF. The genes are TRBV6-1 and TRBJ1-4, with TRBD1 matching 11 bases. Germline V lookup: CDR1 MNHNS, CDR2 SASEGT. V lost 0 bases to trimming and J lost 8 bases; unmatched junction nucleotides: 11. The length of the CDR3 is 18 residues.

This chain links TRBV9 with TRBJ2-2; 10 bases are a match to TRBD2. Germline CDR1 is SGDLS and CDR2 is YYNGEE. This CDR3 spans 17 amino acids. V lost 0 bases, J lost 4 bases, and 6 bases stayed unmatched. CDR3 nucleotides: TGTGCCAGCAGCGTAGAGCTAGCGGGAGCCCGCACCGGGGAGCTGTTTTTT. As protein: CASSVELAGARTGELFF.

The J gene is TRBJ2-1, the V gene TRBV28, with TRBD2 identical over 10 bases. V dropped 6 bases and J dropped 3; count of bases not matched to a gene: 11. CDR1 is MDHEN, CDR2 SYDVKM, per germline. The CDR3 is made up of 17 amino acids. DNA for the CDR3: TGTGCCAGCAGGGACCCTAGCGGGAGAACCTACTACAATGAGCAGTTCTTC. Translating gives CASRDPSGRTYYNEQFF.

About this clone itself: The sample contains more than one DNA sequence encoding this CDR3. This chain links TRBV6-5 with TRBJ1-3; unclear D gene. The CDR3 loop spans 15 amino acids. Germline V CDR1 and CDR2: MNHEY, SVGAGI. V lost 0 bases, J lost 4 bases, and 10 bases lay in between. CDR3 amino acids: CASSYSRGSGNTIYF. CDR3 DNA sequence: TGTGCCAGCAGTTACTCGCGGGGATCGGGAAACACCATATATTTT.

This clone appeared once. The chain has TRBV6-5 and TRBJ1-2; 10 bases are shared with TRBD1. V dropped 6 bases and J dropped 11; count of bases not matched to a gene: 15. Germline CDR1 MNHEY, CDR2 SVGAGI. This CDR3 has 15 residues. The CDR3 DNA reads as TGTGCCAGCAGCAAGCCTACGGGACAGGGGCTTAGTTACACCTTC. As protein: CASSKPTGQGLSYTF.

About this clone itself: This specimen includes other DNA sequences encoding the same CDR3. The chain combines TRBV11-2 with TRBJ1-1; D may be TRBD1 (5 bases). The CDR3 is 13 residues long. The germline V and J ends were trimmed by 5 bases and 4 bases, with 11 bases remaining between them. Germline CDR1 SGHAT, CDR2 FQNNGV. CDR3 coding DNA: TGTGCCAGCAGCCACGGGGGAGGCACTGAAGCTTTCTTT. Amino acids: CASSHGGGTEAFF.

The chain combines TRBV29-1 with TRBJ1-6, with a tentative D call TRBD1 (5 bases). Germline-derived CDR1 and CDR2 are SQVTM and ANQGSEA. The CDR3 has 13 residues. Trimming removed 5 bases at V and 10 bases at J, with 15 bases between. In DNA, the CDR3 is TGCAGCGTTCGGAGGGGTGTGGGATCACCCCTCCACTTT. It yields the protein CSVRRGVGSPLHF.

The gene calls are TRBV5-8 and TRBJ2-7; a weak D match, TRBD1 (6 bases). Germline V gene sequence: CDR1 SGHTS, CDR2 YDEGEE. This CDR3 is 15 amino acids long. V gave up 4 bases and J gave up 0 bases, with 14 bases separating them. CDR3 residues: CASSAYRVGSYEQYF. The CDR3 DNA is TGTGCCAGCAGCGCCTACAGGGTGGGCTCCTACGAGCAGTACTTC.

The chain couples TRBV2 to TRBJ2-7; 8 bases are shared with TRBD1. Germline CDR1 SNHLY, CDR2 FYNNEI. With V trimmed by 9 bases and J by 2 bases, 3 bases remained unmatched. The CDR3 extends over 12 amino acids. The CDR3 here is CASKTGAYEQYF. DNA for the CDR3: TGTGCCAGTAAGACAGGGGCCTACGAGCAGTACTTC.

The chain links TRBV28 to TRBJ1-4, with no clear D. Trimming removed 2 bases at V and 10 bases at J, with 14 bases between. CDR1 and CDR2 from the germline V gene are MDHEN and SYDVKM. This CDR3 region has 14 residues. CDR3 region: CASSLGQPEGKLFF. CDR3 nucleotides: TGTGCCAGCAGTTTAGGGCAACCAGAGGGAAAACTGTTTTTT.

The chain carries TRBV7-9 and TRBJ1-4; 8 bases are a match to TRBD1. Losses at the gene ends were 5 bases for V and 8 bases for J; bases not matched to a gene: 10. In germline, CDR1 is SEHNR, CDR2 FQNEAQ (reference sequence). The CDR3 loop spans 15 amino acids. The CDR3 loop is CASSPRQGMGEKLFF. As DNA, the CDR3 is TGTGCCAGCAGCCCCCGACAGGGGATGGGAGAAAAACTGTTTTTT. The whole variable domain, remainder taken from reference TRBV7-9 and TRBJ1-4, is DTGVSQNPRHKITKRGQNVTFRCDPISEHNRLYWYRQTLGQGPEFLTYFQNEAQLEKSRLLSDRFSAERPKGSFSTLEIQRTEQGDSAMYLCASSPRQGMGEKLFFGSGTQLSVL.

The V and J genes are TRBV6-5 and TRBJ2-1, with a possible D match to TRBD2 (6 bases). The V and J ends lost 4 bases and 6 bases respectively, with 16 bases between them. Germline V lookup: CDR1 MNHEY, CDR2 SVGAGI. The CDR3 has 15 amino acids. The CDR3 reads CASSSEGLGSNEQFF. In DNA form, the CDR3 reads TGTGCCAGCAGTTCGGAGGGTCTTGGTAGCAATGAGCAGTTCTTC.

This rearrangement joins TRBV30 to TRBJ2-5, with TRBD1 matching 7 bases. Trimming cost V 8 bases and J 4 bases; bases outside gene matches: 7. The CDR3 consists of 12 residues. Germline assignment: CDR1 GTSNPN and CDR2 SVGIG (reference sequence). Here the CDR3 DNA reads TGTGCCGGGGACCGACAGGGAGAGACCCAGTACTTC. This sequence encodes CAGDRQGETQYF.

This clone appeared a single time. V usage is TRBV5-6 and J usage is TRBJ2-7; no firm D call. V lost 4 bases and J 3 bases, leaving 11 bases between the germline ends. The CDR3 extends over 13 amino acids. Looked up from germline, CDR1 is SGHDT and CDR2 is YYEEEE. This CDR3 is CASSDLPNYEQYF. The CDR3, as DNA: TGTGCCAGCAGCGATCTCCCGAACTACGAGCAGTACTTC.

The rearrangement uses TRBV28 and TRBJ2-7; D perhaps matches TRBD1 (6 bases). Trimming stripped 7 bases from V and 6 bases from J, with 22 bases between. Germline assignment: CDR1 MDHEN and CDR2 SYDVKM. The CDR3 loop spans 15 amino acids. The DNA of the CDR3 is TGTGCCAGCAAGGGGCAGGGACACATCCTGGGCGAGCAGTACTTC. This gives the protein CASKGQGHILGEQYF.

The rearrangement joins TRBV11-1 to TRBJ2-1, with D uncertain. This CDR3 region has 12 residues. With 7 bases removed from V and 7 bases from J, the gap between germline ends came to 11 bases. Germline CDR1 reads SGHAT; CDR2 reads FQDESV (reference sequence). The CDR3 DNA is TGTGCCAGCACCCAGACACGGAATGAGCAGTTCTTC. Translated, it gives CASTQTRNEQFF.

This clone showed up just once. The chain has TRBV4-3 and TRBJ1-6; 8 bases align to TRBD1. The length of the CDR3 is 16 residues. V lost 3 bases and J lost 5; bases outside the gene matches: 6. Looked up from germline, CDR1 is LGHNA and CDR2 is YSLEER. The CDR3 loop is CASSHGQGRNNSPLHF. The DNA of the CDR3 is TGCGCCAGCAGCCATGGACAGGGACGGAATAATTCACCCCTCCACTTT.

CDR3 bases: TGTGCCAGCAGCTTGGTGGGGAGGTGGAACCCTGGAAACACCATATATTTT. Protein sequence: CASSLVGRWNPGNTIYF. J is TRBJ1-3 and V is TRBV7-2; D gene uncertain. Germline CDR1 is SGHTA and CDR2 is FQGNSA. The CDR3 extends over 17 amino acids. V was shortened by 3 bases and J by 2 bases, with 17 bases between the two germline ends.